The TCR beta chain under discussion was sequenced for a study of T cell responses to AZD1222 COVID-19 vaccine. Findings and caveats of the study: White British people made up most donors, females outnumbered males, and clonal diversity was possibly underestimated. Unmutated variant regions are reportedly the target of nearly half of TCRs that are spike-specific. Along spike, vaccine-associated CD4 TCRs were found throughout, with dominance at 160-218 and 743-854.

Concerning this clone: Its target is not known.

The ends were cut back, 3 bases at V and 5 bases at J, with 13 bases in the middle. This CDR3 is built from 15 residues. Germline V lookup: CDR1 SNHLY, CDR2 FYNNEI. Method: immunoSEQ multiplex PCR; TCRdb's copy keeps in-frame clones and lacks some. Of 85,000 to 120,000 clones listed, 85% to 90% are singletons. This specimen consisted of peripheral blood, obtained on day 0 of AZD1222 vaccination. The sequence came from an adult in good health. V and J are TRBV2 and TRBJ2-2, with a tentative D call TRBD2 (5 bases). CDR3 region: CASSDGVFKTGELFF. DNA of the CDR3: TGTGCCAGCAGTGACGGGGTATTCAAGACCGGGGAGCTGTTTTTT.